The 17 T cell receptor beta chains in this list originate from one sample, sequenced in a study of metastatic and nonmetastatic thyroid tumors. Ahead of thyroid surgery, no patient had received treatment of any kind. MiXCR was used by TCRdb to re-call the PCR reads. The sample consists of over 25,000 clones, roughly 10% of them appearing once. Sequenced material: blood. The receptors originated from a female donor with papillary thyroid cancer or a benign thyroid nodule (not recorded which). Some clones in this sample may be carry-over from other donors' samples.

This chain links TRBV6-9 with TRBJ2-7, with D perhaps TRBD1 (5 bases). Per germline, CDR1 MNHGY and CDR2 SVAAGI. Trimming left V 4 bases short and J 3 bases short, with 19 bases between. CDR3 length: 16 amino acids. The DNA of the CDR3 is TGTGCCAGCAGTTCTAGACAGAGAACCTTAAACTACGAGCAGTACTTC. Translating gives CASSSRQRTLNYEQYF.

The chain has TRBV24-1 and TRBJ2-1, with TRBD1 as a possible D gene (5 bases). The CDR3 length is 12 residues. Germline assignment: CDR1 KGHDR and CDR2 SFDVKD. The V end lost 5 bases, the J end lost 14 bases, and 15 bases lay between the germline ends. DNA of the CDR3: TGTGCCACCAGTGGCCAGGGTAAGGATAAGTTCTTC. This codes for CATSGQGKDKFF.

In this sample, this clone turned up many times. This sequence joins TRBV27 and TRBJ1-2; D is unresolved. The CDR3 has 13 residues. The V gene lost 1 base and the J gene lost 3 bases, with 6 bases spanning the gap. CDR1 is MNHEY, CDR2 SMNVEV, per germline (reference sequence). The CDR3 sequence: CASSLYPHYGYTF. In nucleotides, the CDR3 is TGTGCCAGCAGTTTATACCCCCACTATGGCTACACCTTC.

This clone was detected ten times or more. The chain couples TRBV18 to TRBJ2-1; perhaps TRBD1 as D (6 bases). Germline-derived CDR1 and CDR2 are KGHSH and LQKENI. Trimming took 3 bases from V and 14 from J, leaving 14 bases between them. The CDR3 is 12 amino acids. CDR3 loop: CASSPARDKKFF. The CDR3 DNA is TGTGCCAGCTCACCGGCGAGGGACAAGAAGTTCTTC.

This clone occurred many times. The chain couples TRBV30 to TRBJ2-3; TRBD1 might be the D (6 bases). This CDR3 is built from 15 residues. Per germline, CDR1 GTSNPN and CDR2 SVGIG (reference sequence). V lost 8 bases and J lost 2, with 20 bases in between. The CDR3 loop reads CAVMGFGGYTDTQYF. The CDR3 bases are TGTGCCGTCATGGGTTTTGGGGGCTACACAGATACGCAGTATTTT. The complete variable domain, with remaining parts taken from reference TRBV30 and TRBJ2-3, reads SQTIHQWPATLVQPVGSPLSLECTVEGTSNPNLYWYRQAAGRGLQLLFYSVGIGQISSEVPQNLSASRPQDRQFILSSKKLLLSDSGFYLCAVMGFGGYTDTQYFGPGTRLTVL.

In its sample, this clone was seen many times. V and J are TRBV5-4 and TRBJ1-6; perhaps TRBD1 as D (5 bases). V lost 3 bases and J lost 9, with 22 bases in between. The CDR3 runs to 17 residues. Germline V gene sequence: CDR1 SGHNT, CDR2 YYREEE (reference sequence). The CDR3 region is CASSSAQGSRNSSPLHF. In DNA, the CDR3 is TGTGCCAGCAGCTCCGCGCAGGGATCGCGGAACAGTTCACCCCTCCACTTT.

In its sample, this clone was seen many times. This CDR3 is also generated by other DNA sequences in the sample. CDR3 DNA: TGCAGTGCTAGTCGGGTAGCGGGGGCCCTCAACTCTGGGGCCAACGTCCTGACTTTC. It translates to CSASRVAGALNSGANVLTF. V usage is TRBV20-1 and J usage is TRBJ2-6; 9 nucleotides align to TRBD2. The junction had 12 bases not matched to a gene; V was cut back by 3 bases and J by 0 bases. Germline V lookup: CDR1 DFQATT, CDR2 SNEGSKA (reference sequence). This CDR3 has 19 amino acids.

This clone was recorded many times. CDR3 DNA: TGTGCCAGCAGCCCCTATGACAGGGGCTACAATGAGCAGTTCTTC. It translates to CASSPYDRGYNEQFF. The genes are TRBV9 and TRBJ2-1, with 8 bases lining up with TRBD1. Germline V gene sequence: CDR1 SGDLS, CDR2 YYNGEE. This CDR3 has 15 amino acids. After removal of 4 bases from V and 3 bases from J, the junction contained 6 bases not matched to a gene. The full variable domain, with the rest looked up from reference TRBV9 and TRBJ2-1, is DSGVTQTPKHLITATGQRVTLRCSPRSGDLSVYWYQQSLDQGLQFLIQYYNGEERAKGNILERFSAQQFPDLHSELNLSSLELGDSALYFCASSPYDRGYNEQFFGPGTRLTVL.

The chain links TRBV4-1 to TRBJ1-2; TRBD1 matches 9 bases. The CDR3 is 15 amino acids. Per germline, CDR1 MGHRA and CDR2 YSYEKL. V trimming: 8 bases; J trimming: 5 bases; junction bases outside the gene matches: 12. The CDR3 bases are TGCGCCAGCGGCCCGTACAGGGGGCGAAGTTATGGCTACACCTTC. It codes for CASGPYRGRSYGYTF.

In this sample, this clone is medium-sized (0.01 to 0.1%). This chain connects TRBV30 to TRBJ1-2; the D gene is possibly TRBD1 (6 bases). V lost 0 bases to trimming and J lost 6 bases, with 11 bases between them. This CDR3 comprises 13 residues. Germline CDR1 is GTSNPN and CDR2 is SVGIG (reference sequence). CDR3 amino acids: CAWSVGAGDGYTF. Written as DNA, the CDR3 is TGTGCCTGGAGTGTGGGGGCGGGGGATGGCTACACCTTC.

The chain is built from TRBV2 and TRBJ1-5, with TRBD1 matching 8 bases. The ends lost 6 bases at V and 4 bases at J; junction bases unmatched: 5. The V gene's germline CDR1 is SNHLY and CDR2 FYNNEI. This CDR3 has 14 amino acids. CDR3 residues: CASSGQGPNQPQHF. The CDR3 DNA follows: TGTGCCAGCAGCGGACAGGGACCTAATCAGCCCCAGCATTTT.

This clone showed up many times. The junction and the germline gene differ at one end; a read error may be behind it. The DNA for the CDR3 is TGTGCCAGCAGGAATACTAGCACCGGGAAGCTGTTTTTT. Its translation: CASRNTSTGKLFF. This chain links TRBV7-8 with TRBJ2-2; weak D call: TRBD2 (6 bases). Germline CDR1 SGHVS, CDR2 FQNEAQ. CDR3 length: 13 amino acids.

This clone was seen more than once but under ten times. V is TRBV2 and J is TRBJ2-1, with D perhaps TRBD1 (6 bases). The CDR3 loop spans 13 amino acids. Trimming stripped 4 bases from V and 4 bases from J, with 8 bases between. Germline CDR1 and CDR2: SNHLY and FYNNEI. The DNA for the CDR3 is TGTGCCAGCAGTGGGGACACTTACAATGAGCAGTTCTTC. Translated: CASSGDTYNEQFF.

This clone was recorded many times. The chain carries TRBV7-9 and TRBJ2-2, with D possibly TRBD2 on 5 matching bases. Per germline, CDR1 SEHNR and CDR2 FQNEAQ (reference sequence). Trimming shortened V by 4 bases and J by 3 bases, and 9 bases separated the two germline ends. CDR3 length equals 14 residues. The CDR3 coding sequence is TGTGCCAGCAGCTCGGGGTCCGACACCGGGGAGCTGTTTTTT. It specifies CASSSGSDTGELFF.

This chain joins TRBV6-2 or TRBV6-3 and TRBJ2-2; the D gene is possibly TRBD1 (5 bases). Looked up from germline, CDR1 is MNHEY and CDR2 is SVGEGT. Trimming left V 10 bases short and J 5 bases short, with 17 bases between. The CDR3 length is 14 residues. In DNA, the CDR3 is TGTGCCATCTCCCCCCAGGGTGAAACCGGGGAGCTGTTTTTT. This codes for CAISPQGETGELFF.

Many counts were recorded for this clone. The V call is TRBV6-2 or TRBV6-3, the J call TRBJ2-5, with 9 bases fitting TRBD2. Per the germline V gene, CDR1 is MNHEY and CDR2 is SVGEGT. Trimming removed 7 bases from V and 7 bases from J; junction bases left unmatched: 7. The CDR3 is 13 amino acids. The CDR3 sequence: CASITLAGMTQYF. For the CDR3, the DNA is TGTGCCAGCATAACTCTAGCGGGGATGACCCAGTACTTC.

This clone was seen ten or more times. This sequence joins TRBV7-2 and TRBJ1-3, with D perhaps TRBD1 (5 bases). The V end lost 3 bases, the J end lost 3 bases, and 9 bases lay between the germline ends. Per the germline V gene, CDR1 is SGHTA and CDR2 is FQGNSA. The CDR3 runs 14 residues. The CDR3 loop reads CASSFGQGGNTIYF. In nucleotides, the CDR3 is TGTGCCAGCAGCTTTGGTCAGGGTGGAAACACCATATATTTT.